The clone carrying this TCR beta chain turned up a few times. MiXCR, applied by TCRdb to the 5' RACE reads, yields one record per CDR3 protein. The table has roughly 70,000 distinct CDR3 sequences, 20% to 25% seen once. Germline values: CDR1 SGHAT, CDR2 FQDESV (reference sequence). J lost 12 bases, V lost 5 bases, and 5 bases had no gene match. The CDR3 length is 12 residues. The record originates from a study of early T cells in non-severe SARS-CoV-2 infection. The source material was whole blood, sampled at baseline. The clonotype originates from an adult who was a healthcare worker with PCR-confirmed SARS-CoV-2 infection or an uninfected control (not recorded which). The chain joins TRBV11-1 to TRBJ1-1, with TRBD1 matching over 11 bases. CDR3 protein: CASSAGTGGTFF. The DNA of the CDR3 is TGTGCCAGCAGCGCCGGGACAGGGGGAACTTTCTTT.